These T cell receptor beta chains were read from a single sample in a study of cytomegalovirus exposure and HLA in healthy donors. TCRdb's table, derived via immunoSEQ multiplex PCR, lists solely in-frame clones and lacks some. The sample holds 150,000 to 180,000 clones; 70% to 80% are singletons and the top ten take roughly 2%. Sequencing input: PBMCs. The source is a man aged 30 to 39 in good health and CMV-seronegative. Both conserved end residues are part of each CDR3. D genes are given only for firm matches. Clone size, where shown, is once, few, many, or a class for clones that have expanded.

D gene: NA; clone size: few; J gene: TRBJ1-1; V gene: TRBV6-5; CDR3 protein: CASSYTTTDTEAFF; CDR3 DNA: TGTGCCAGCAGTTACACCACCACGGACACTGAAGCTTTCTTT
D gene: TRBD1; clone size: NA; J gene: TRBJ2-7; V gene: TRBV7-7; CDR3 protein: CASSLGAGGEQYF; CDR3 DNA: TGTGCTAGCAGCTTAGGGGCAGGGGGCGAGCAGTACTTC
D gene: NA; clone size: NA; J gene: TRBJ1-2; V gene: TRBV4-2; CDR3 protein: CASSPSAGRTYGYTF; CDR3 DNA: TGTGCCAGCAGCCCGTCAGCGGGCAGGACGTATGGCTACACCTTC
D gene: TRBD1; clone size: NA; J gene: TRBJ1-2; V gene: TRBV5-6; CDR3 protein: CASSWTGGLDYGYTF; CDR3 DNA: TGTGCCAGCAGCTGGACAGGGGGCCTTGACTATGGCTACACCTTC
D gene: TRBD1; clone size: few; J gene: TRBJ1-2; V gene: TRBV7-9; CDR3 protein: CASSLFQGARGYTF; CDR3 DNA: TGTGCCAGCAGCTTATTCCAGGGGGCGCGGGGCTACACCTTC
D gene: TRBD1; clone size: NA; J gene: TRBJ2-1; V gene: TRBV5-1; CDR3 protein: CASSLQGADNEQFF; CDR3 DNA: TGCGCCAGCAGCCTTCAGGGGGCTGACAATGAGCAGTTCTTC
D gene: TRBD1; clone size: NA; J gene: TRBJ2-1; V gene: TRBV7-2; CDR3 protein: CASSSMTGHGNEQFF; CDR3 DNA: TGTGCCAGCAGCTCCATGACAGGGCATGGGAATGAGCAGTTCTTC
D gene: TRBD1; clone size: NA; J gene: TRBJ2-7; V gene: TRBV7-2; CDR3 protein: CASSLSQGEYEQYF; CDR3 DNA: TGTGCCAGCAGCTTGAGTCAGGGGGAATACGAGCAGTACTTC
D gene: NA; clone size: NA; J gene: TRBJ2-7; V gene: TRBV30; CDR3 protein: CAWGSYEQYF; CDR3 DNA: TGTGCCTGGGGTAGCTACGAGCAGTACTTC
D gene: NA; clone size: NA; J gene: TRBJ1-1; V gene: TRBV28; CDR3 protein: CASSSQGLEAFF; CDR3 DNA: TGTGCCAGCAGTTCCCAGGGCCTTGAAGCTTTCTTT
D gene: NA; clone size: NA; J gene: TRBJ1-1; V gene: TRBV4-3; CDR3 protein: CASSLTGMNTEAFF; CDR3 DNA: TGCGCCAGCAGCCTCACAGGCATGAACACTGAAGCTTTCTTT
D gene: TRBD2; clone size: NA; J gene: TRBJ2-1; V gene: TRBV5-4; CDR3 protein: CASNPGGAGPYNEQFF; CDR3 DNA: TGTGCCAGCAACCCGGGGGGAGCGGGACCTTACAATGAGCAGTTCTTC
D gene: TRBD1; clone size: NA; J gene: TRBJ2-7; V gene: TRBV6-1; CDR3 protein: CASNGDRVYEQYF; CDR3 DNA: TGTGCCAGCAACGGGGACAGGGTATACGAGCAGTACTTC
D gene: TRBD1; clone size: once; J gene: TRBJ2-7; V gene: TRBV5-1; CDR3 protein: CASSLGQGPYEQYF; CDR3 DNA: TGCGCCAGCAGCTTAGGACAGGGCCCCTACGAGCAGTACTTC
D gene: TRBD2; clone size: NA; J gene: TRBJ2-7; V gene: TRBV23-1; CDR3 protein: CASTASGATYEQYF; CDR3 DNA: TGCGCCAGCACAGCTAGCGGGGCAACCTACGAGCAGTACTTC
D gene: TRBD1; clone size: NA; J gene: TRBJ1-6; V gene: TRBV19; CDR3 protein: CASSLQGSSYNSPLHF; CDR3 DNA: TGTGCCAGTAGTCTACAGGGGAGCTCCTATAATTCACCCCTCCACTTT
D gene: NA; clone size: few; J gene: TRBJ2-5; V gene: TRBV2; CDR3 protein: CASSELPGETQYF; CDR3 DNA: TGTGCCAGCAGTGAATTGCCCGGAGAGACCCAGTACTTC
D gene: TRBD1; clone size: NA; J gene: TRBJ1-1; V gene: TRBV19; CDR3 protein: CASGDRGRPGNTEAFF; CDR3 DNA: TGTGCCAGTGGAGACAGGGGGCGGCCGGGGAACACTGAAGCTTTCTTT